This is a list of T cell receptor beta chains from one sample in a study of OX40 agonist ivuxolimab in advanced cancers. The data were produced by immunoSEQ multiplex PCR, yet TCRdb's version contains in-frame clones alone and is incomplete. The sample includes about 150,000 clones, roughly 92% seen only once; the top ten take 0.3% to 0.35%. The starting material was CD4+ or CD8+ T cells sorted from blood, obtained in a trial of the OX40 agonist ivuxolimab. The source of these receptors is an adult with an advanced solid tumor such as melanoma, head and neck, liver or kidney cancer. CDR3s include the opening cysteine and the closing phenylalanine or tryptophan. The order of the fields is D gene, clone size, J gene, V gene, CDR3 protein, CDR3 DNA. The D gene is left open where the match is weak. Not every row has a clone size; where given, it reads once, few, many or a size class.

d_call: NA
clone_size: NA
j_call: TRBJ1-2
v_call: TRBV27
cdr3_aa: CASSSLGGYGYTF
cdr3_nt: TGTGCCAGCAGTTCCCTCGGGGGCTATGGCTACACCTTC

d_call: NA
clone_size: NA
j_call: TRBJ2-5
v_call: TRBV18
cdr3_aa: CASSPRSETQYF
cdr3_nt: TGTGCCAGCTCACCACGGTCGGAGACCCAGTACTTC

d_call: NA
clone_size: NA
j_call: TRBJ1-5
v_call: TRBV11-1
cdr3_aa: CASSSGPGAGQPQHF
cdr3_nt: TGTGCCAGCAGTTCAGGGCCAGGGGCCGGACAGCCCCAGCATTTT

d_call: NA
clone_size: NA
j_call: TRBJ1-1
v_call: TRBV7-6
cdr3_aa: CASSLDPNTEAFF
cdr3_nt: TGTGCCAGCAGCTTAGATCCGAACACTGAAGCTTTCTTT

d_call: NA
clone_size: NA
j_call: TRBJ2-1
v_call: TRBV18
cdr3_aa: CASSPRLAQIDRVGDYDNEQFF
cdr3_nt: TGTGCCAGCTCTCCTCGGCTCGCGCAAATCGACAGGGTGGGGGACTACGACAATGAGCAGTTCTTC

d_call: NA
clone_size: NA
j_call: TRBJ1-4
v_call: TRBV30
cdr3_aa: CAWSKGNEKLFF
cdr3_nt: TGTGCCTGGAGCAAGGGTAATGAAAAACTGTTTTTT

d_call: NA
clone_size: NA
j_call: TRBJ2-1
v_call: TRBV27
cdr3_aa: CASRTLGNEQFF
cdr3_nt: TGTGCCAGCCGGACCCTCGGGAATGAGCAGTTCTTC

d_call: TRBD2
clone_size: NA
j_call: TRBJ2-7
v_call: TRBV7-2
cdr3_aa: CASSQREYSYEQYF
cdr3_nt: TGTGCCAGCAGCCAGCGGGAATACTCCTACGAGCAGTACTTC

d_call: NA
clone_size: NA
j_call: TRBJ1-1
v_call: TRBV7-9
cdr3_aa: CASSFTSNKGAEAFF
cdr3_nt: TGTGCCAGCAGCTTCACGTCTAACAAAGGCGCTGAAGCTTTCTTT

d_call: TRBD1
clone_size: once
j_call: TRBJ1-3
v_call: TRBV7-7
cdr3_aa: CASSSGQKSSGNTIYF
cdr3_nt: TGTGCCAGCAGCTCGGGACAGAAGAGCTCTGGAAACACCATATATTTT